This TCR beta chain came from a study of Graves' ophthalmopathy and Graves' hyperthyroidism. Study results and limitations: Most thyroid clonotypes with frequency above 0.001 were detected in blood too. Progression of ophthalmopathy was predicted by the model with less than 71% sensitivity and under 85% specificity.

The PBMCs used were ones drawn from 7.5 to 10 ml of fresh peripheral blood. RNA transcripts provided the template for amplifying TCR beta CDR3 regions. RT-PCR was first run with HTBI primers, then multiplex PCR in a second round. TCRdb independently ran MiXCR on the multiplex PCR reads; one entry per CDR3 protein. Of about 340,000 distinct CDR3 sequences detected, about a sixth appear once; the ten largest clones hold approximately 13%. Concerning this clonotype itself: Its antigen is not known.

The sample was peripheral blood. This TCR was sampled from an adult man with Graves' ophthalmopathy.

CDR3 nucleotide sequence: TGTGCCAGCAGTTCCACCGGGACTAGCGGGATCTACGAGCAGTACTTC. It translates to CASSSTGTSGIYEQYF. The V and J genes are TRBV6-2 or TRBV6-3 and TRBJ2-7, with 13 bases that match TRBD2. CDR1 and CDR2 (germline): MNHEY, SVGEGT. The junction had 6 bases not matched to a gene; V was cut back by 4 bases and J by 3 bases. The CDR3 is 16 residues long.